This T cell receptor beta chain was retrieved from a study of blood T cell repertoires in COVID-19. V was pared by 4 bases and J by 0 bases, with 9 bases of the junction left unmatched. The germline gives CDR1 MDHEN, CDR2 SYDVKM. The CDR3 extends over 17 amino acids. Participants were aged about 18 to 100 years from approximately 25 US areas. In the study's own analysis: Estimation of nucleated cell counts relied on the amplification of reference gene primers. TCRdb's table, derived via immunoSEQ multiplex PCR, lists solely in-frame clones and lacks some. V, J and clone size are those of that table, while D and trimming were read from the DNA. The table has 310,000 or so clones, around nine tenths seen once. In this sample, this clone turned up a few times.

The source of this sequence is a woman between 40 and 50 years old who had recovered from COVID-19. The chain has TRBV28 and TRBJ1-3, with 7 nucleotides matching TRBD1. The sample comprised PBMCs or T cells enriched from blood (not recorded which). As DNA, the CDR3 is TGTGCCAGCAGTTCCCCCCGGGACAGTCACTCTGGAAACACCATATATTTT. Its translation is CASSSPRDSHSGNTIYF.